Listed below are T cell receptor beta chains from one sample, sequenced in a study of beta chain features in type 1 diabetes. Using immunoSEQ multiplex PCR, the repertoire was profiled, and TCRdb retains in-frame clones only, with some absent. The sample records under 250,000 clones, roughly a tenth being singletons. The sequenced sample was central memory CD4+ T cells from blood. These receptors came from a man aged 18 to 29 in good health. The CDR3 runs from the conserved cysteine through the conserved F or W. D genes are given only for firm matches. Size tells how often a clone was seen (once, few, many) or the class of an expanded clone, and some rows leave it out.

.	many	TRBV28	TRBJ2-7	CASSPPRQFFGQYF	TGTGCCAGCAGTCCTCCTAGACAGTTTTTCGGGCAGTACTTC
.	.	TRBV7-3	TRBJ2-3	CASSLGSGTDTQYF	TGTGCCAGCAGCCTAGGGAGTGGGACAGATACGCAGTATTTT
.	.	TRBV25-1	TRBJ1-2	CASSPFDGQWYGYTF	TGTGCCAGCAGCCCCTTCGACGGACAGTGGTATGGCTACACCTTC
TRBD1	.	TRBV28	TRBJ2-7	CASRGGTGGEKRYEQYF	TGTGCCAGCAGAGGCGGGACAGGGGGCGAAAAACGCTACGAGCAGTACTTC
.	.	TRBV6-1	TRBJ2-1	CASSEARKGGIYNEQFF	TGTGCCAGCAGTGAAGCGCGAAAAGGGGGAATTTACAATGAGCAGTTCTTC
.	few	TRBV7-9	TRBJ2-5	CASSWQETQYF	TGTGCCAGCAGCTGGCAAGAGACCCAGTACTTC
TRBD1	few	TRBV29-1	TRBJ1-4	CSVRDRADKLFF	TGCAGCGTCCGGGACAGGGCGGACAAACTGTTTTTT
.	many	TRBV28	TRBJ2-5	CASSLSNSQETQYF	TGTGCCAGCAGTTTATCAAATTCGCAAGAGACCCAGTACTTC
.	.	TRBV28	TRBJ1-2	CASSLLTAYGYTF	TGTGCCAGCAGTTTATTGACGGCCTATGGCTACACCTTC
TRBD1	few	TRBV29-1	TRBJ2-5	CSGGTGLRGQETQYF	TGCAGCGGCGGGACAGGGTTGAGGGGGCAAGAGACCCAGTACTTC
.	many	TRBV2	TRBJ1-5	CASSEQGGNQPQHF	TGTGCCAGCAGTGAACAGGGAGGCAATCAGCCCCAGCATTTT
.	few	TRBV5-1	TRBJ2-1	CASSRDGEAGNEQFF	TGCGCCAGCAGCCGTGACGGCGAGGCGGGTAATGAGCAGTTCTTC
TRBD2	.	TRBV5-4	TRBJ2-7	CASSLSGNSYEQYF	TGTGCCAGCAGCCTTAGCGGGAACTCCTACGAGCAGTACTTC
.	few	TRBV30	TRBJ2-5	CAWMGGQETQYF	TGTGCCTGGATGGGGGGCCAAGAGACCCAGTACTTC
.	.	TRBV7-2	TRBJ2-7	CASSLAVLIYEQYF	TGTGCCAGCAGCTTAGCGGTACTTATATACGAGCAGTACTTC
.	many	TRBV25-1	TRBJ1-4	CASSMLNQLFF	TGTGCCAGCAGTATGCTTAATCAACTGTTTTTT
TRBD1	few	TRBV10-3	TRBJ1-2	CAAGTGINYGYTF	TGTGCCGCCGGGACAGGGATTAACTATGGCTACACCTTC
.	few	TRBV28	TRBJ2-7	CASSLAPRGEQYF	TGTGCCAGCAGTTTGGCCCCTCGGGGGGAGCAGTACTTC
.	many	TRBV28	TRBJ2-1	CASSPSTSSSSYNEQFF	TGTGCCAGCAGTCCCTCCACTAGCAGTAGCTCCTACAATGAGCAGTTCTTC
TRBD2	.	TRBV27	TRBJ2-3	CASSLRRLAGDGGRDTQYF	TGTGCCAGCAGTTTAAGGCGGCTAGCGGGAGATGGGGGGCGAGATACGCAGTATTTT
TRBD2	.	TRBV4-1	TRBJ2-1	CASSLLPLTSGRIEQFF	TGCGCCAGCAGCCTCCTTCCTCTGACTAGCGGGAGGATTGAGCAGTTCTTC
.	many	TRBV7-9	TRBJ2-7	CASSLVGYEQYF	TGTGCCAGCAGCTTAGTGGGCTACGAGCAGTACTTC
TRBD2	.	TRBV2	TRBJ2-3	CASSGLAGADTQYF	TGTGCCAGCAGCGGGCTAGCGGGAGCAGATACGCAGTATTTT
.	many	TRBV5-1	TRBJ2-4	CASSLAGEGYIQYF	TGCGCCAGCAGCTTGGCTGGAGAAGGGTACATTCAGTACTTC